Here is one T cell receptor beta chain with its context. Authors' methods: Scientists estimated how many nucleated cells there were by amplifying reference gene primers. Measured with immunoSEQ multiplex PCR; TCRdb has only the in-frame clones, and not every one. Clone size and the V and J calls come from that table; the DNA yielded D and trimming. The sample has 70,000 to 80,000 clones, 90% to 95% seen once. The sample belongs to a study of blood T cell repertoires in COVID-19. Study-wide background: Spain, Italy and the United States supplied samples that represented acute and convalescent COVID-19. PBMCs, B-cell-depleted T cells, or T cells were the source of the cDNA or gDNA that made up the material.

This CDR3 region has 17 residues. Trimming removed 4 bases at V and 0 bases at J, with 14 bases between. Germline assignment: CDR1 SGHKS and CDR2 YYEKEE (reference sequence). The sequence came from a human donor in a cohort sampled during active COVID-19. The sample comprised peripheral blood. This chain uses TRBV5-5 with TRBJ1-6, with D possibly TRBD1 on 5 matching bases. CDR3 in amino acids: CASSLGTGSSYNSPLHF. The CDR3 region has the DNA TGTGCCAGCAGCCTGGGGACGGGGAGCTCCTATAATTCACCCCTCCACTTT.